These 10 T cell receptor beta chains originate from one sample sequenced in a study of T cells after yellow fever vaccination. TCRdb reanalysed the 5' RACE reads using MiXCR and keeps one entry per CDR3 protein. The table includes some 320,000 distinct CDR3 sequences, roughly 9.4% detected once. The sequencing here drew on PBMCs, taken on the day of the first yellow fever vaccination. These receptor sequences come from a man aged 18 to 29 who received the YFV17D yellow fever vaccine.

The CDR3 protein is CASSYDILSSYEQYF. For the CDR3, the DNA is TGTGCCAGCAGCTACGACATCCTGAGCTCCTACGAGCAGTACTTC. The chain has TRBV7-2 and TRBJ2-7; D remains ambiguous. The length of the CDR3 is 15 residues. V dropped 4 bases and J dropped 0 bases, with 13 bases sitting between them. Looked up from germline, CDR1 is SGHTA and CDR2 is FQGNSA.

In this sample, this clonotype turned up many times. The chain carries TRBV12-3 or TRBV12-4 and TRBJ2-3; weak D call: TRBD1 (5 bases). V was cut by 2 bases and J by 5 bases, with 11 bases left in between. CDR3 length: 14 residues. The CDR3 region has the DNA TGTGCCAGCAGTTTATCAGGGATTAGAGATACGCAGTATTTT. This encodes CASSLSGIRDTQYF.

This chain joins TRBV7-2 and TRBJ2-3; D may be TRBD1 or TRBD2 (5 bases each). The CDR3 consists of 15 residues. V shed 5 bases and J shed 0 bases, with 12 bases lying between them. Germline CDR1 is SGHTA and CDR2 is FQGNSA. The CDR3 bases are TGTGCCAGCAGCCGTTCCCGGGACAGCACAGATACGCAGTATTTT. Its protein is CASSRSRDSTDTQYF.

A few counts support this clonotype. The CDR3 loop is CASSPDKWTGTAPRNYGYTF. The CDR3 region has the DNA TGTGCCAGCAGCCCGGACAAATGGACAGGGACGGCTCCGAGAAACTATGGCTACACCTTC. V usage is TRBV11-1 and J usage is TRBJ1-2, with 8 bases lining up with TRBD1. The V segment lost 5 bases and the J segment 2 bases; nucleotides outside the gene matches: 22. This CDR3 is built from 20 residues. Germline V CDR1 and CDR2: SGHAT, FQDESV (reference sequence). Full variable domain (missing parts from reference TRBV11-1 and TRBJ1-2): EAEVAQSPRYKITEKSQAVAFWCDPISGHATLYWYRQILGQGPELLVQFQDESVVDDSQLPKDRFSAERLKGVDSTLKIQPAELGDSAMYLCASSPDKWTGTAPRNYGYTFGSGTRLTVV.

This clonotype was counted only a few times. J is TRBJ2-3 and V is TRBV11-2; D is perhaps TRBD2 (7 bases). V was trimmed by 5 bases and J by 8 bases, leaving 20 bases between them. The CDR3 totals 15 residues. Germline values: CDR1 SGHAT, CDR2 FQNNGV. CDR3 in DNA: TGTGCCAGCAGCCGGATCTCGGGGGGCAGGGGTACGCAGTATTTT. Translated, it gives CASSRISGGRGTQYF.

The J gene is TRBJ2-5, the V gene TRBV7-8, with D tentatively TRBD2 (6 bases). CDR3 length: 14 residues. CDR1 is SGHVS, CDR2 FQNEAQ, per germline. Trimming cost V 1 base and J 5 bases, with 11 bases left between them. CDR3 in DNA: TGTGCCAGCAGCTTAGGAAGGGACTGGGAGACCCAGTACTTC. It specifies CASSLGRDWETQYF.

This clonotype was detected ten times or more. The junction and the germline gene differ at one end; a read error may be behind it. Here the CDR3 reads CASSRGGQFDEQFF. Here the CDR3 DNA reads TGTGCTAGCAGTCGGGGGGGTCAGTTTGATGAGCAGTTCTTC. The rearrangement uses TRBV7-7 and TRBJ2-1; 8 positions agree with TRBD2. CDR1 SSHAT and CDR2 FNYEAQ come from the germline V gene (reference sequence). This CDR3 spans 14 amino acids.

The chain carries TRBV19 and TRBJ2-7; D gene uncertain. CDR1 LNHDA and CDR2 SQIVND come from the germline V gene (reference sequence). Trimming stripped 7 bases from V and 5 bases from J, with 15 bases between. This CDR3 comprises 13 residues. CDR3: CASTGLHGHEQYF. DNA of the CDR3: TGTGCCAGTACCGGCCTGCACGGCCACGAGCAGTACTTC.

The chain uses TRBV5-1 and TRBJ2-6; a weak D match, TRBD2 (6 bases). This CDR3 is built from 15 residues. The V gene's germline CDR1 is SGHRS and CDR2 YFSETQ. Trimming shortened V by 4 bases and J by 2 bases, and 10 bases separated the two germline ends. CDR3 residues: CASSPEGTGANVLTF. The CDR3, as DNA: TGCGCCAGCAGCCCGGAGGGAACTGGGGCCAACGTCCTGACTTTC.

This clonotype was seen many times. The chain recombines TRBV9 with TRBJ2-1; either TRBD1 or TRBD2 may fit D (5 bases each). Germline V gives CDR1 SGDLS, CDR2 YYNGEE. Trimming shortened V by 5 bases and J by 0 bases, and 12 bases separated the two germline ends. This CDR3 region has 15 residues. The CDR3: CASRVAGSSYNEQFF. CDR3 in DNA: TGTGCCAGCAGGGTCGCAGGGAGCTCCTACAATGAGCAGTTCTTC.